The 10 T cell receptor beta chains below were found in one sample sequenced in a study of molecular identifiers for immune sequencing clone quantification. Using its own MiXCR run on the PCR reads, TCRdb lists one record per CDR3 protein. Of about 640,000 distinct CDR3 sequences detected, less than 20% appear once; the ten largest clones hold 0.7% to 1%. Sequencing used naive CD8+ T cells from blood, with Jurkat cell RNA spiked in. As for subset: FACS-sorted CD8+CD4-CCR7+CD45RA+ naive T cells. The receptors derive from a human donor in good health. Some libraries in this study had Jurkat cell RNA spiked in.

This clonotype was seen repeatedly, ten times or more. The V and J genes are TRBV19 and TRBJ1-1; 7 bases map to TRBD1. Germline CDR1 and CDR2: LNHDA and SQIVND (reference sequence). The CDR3 spans 14 residues. With V trimmed by 5 bases and J by 6 bases, 9 bases remained unmatched. CDR3 bases: TGTGCCAGTAGTCCTTCGACAGGGATCGCTGAAGCTTTCTTT. Its translation is CASSPSTGIAEAFF.

As to this clonotype: Possible read error: a much larger clone is one base away. The rearrangement joins TRBV7-9 to TRBJ1-4, with 7 bases lining up with TRBD1. In germline, CDR1 is SEHNR, CDR2 FQNEAQ (reference sequence). V gave up 5 bases and J gave up 3 bases; unmatched junction bases: 9. The CDR3 is made up of 16 amino acids. The CDR3 DNA sequence: TGTGCCAGCAGCCGACGGGACAGTGCAGCTAATGAAAAACTGTTTTTT. Protein sequence: CASSRRDSAANEKLFF.

Comments on this clonotype: One base away lies a much larger clone, so this may be a sequencing read error. The genes are TRBV7-9 and TRBJ2-7; 10 bases line up with TRBD2. The CDR3 has 14 residues. Germline assignment: CDR1 SEHNR and CDR2 FQNEAQ (reference sequence). The CDR3 DNA reads TGTGCCAGCAGCTTAGCGGGACTAGCGAGAGAGCGGTACTTC. Residues: CASSLAGLARERYF.

In its sample, this clonotype was seen once. It may be a read error: a sequence one base away is much more abundant. The CDR3 is CASSLRPGRTDTRYF. The CDR3 DNA reads as TGTGCCAGCAGTTTACGGCCAGGCCGAACAGATACGCGGTATTTT. This chain uses TRBV27 with TRBJ2-3; unclear D gene. Germline assignment: CDR1 MNHEY and CDR2 SMNVEV (reference sequence). The CDR3 spans 15 residues.

This clonotype was detected many times. The chain has TRBV7-8 and TRBJ1-5, with a weak D call TRBD1 (5 bases). The CDR3 totals 15 residues. The V gene lost 5 bases and the J gene lost 3 bases, with 14 bases spanning the gap. The V gene's germline CDR1 is SGHVS and CDR2 FQNEAQ. CDR3 protein: CASSRDGGLNQPQHF. The CDR3 nucleotides read TGTGCCAGCAGCCGGGACGGCGGACTCAATCAGCCCCAGCATTTT.

The chain links TRBV2 to TRBJ2-3; 8 bases line up with TRBD2. The CDR3 is made up of 16 amino acids. The ends lost 6 bases at V and 3 bases at J; junction bases unmatched: 11. Germline values: CDR1 SNHLY, CDR2 FYNNEI. CDR3 protein: CASRAGGGGVTDTQYF. For the CDR3, the DNA is TGTGCCAGCAGGGCCGGGGGGGGGGGGGTTACAGATACGCAGTATTTT.

This clonotype was counted many times. V usage is TRBV4-1 and J usage is TRBJ2-7; 8 bases map to TRBD1. With 0 bases clipped from V and 3 bases from J, the junction kept 10 bases outside the gene matches. The CDR3 totals 17 residues. From germline, CDR1 is MGHRA and CDR2 YSYEKL. In DNA form, the CDR3 reads TGCGCCAGCAGCCAAGAACCGGGACAGGCCTCCCTCTACGAGCAGTACTTC. Its protein is CASSQEPGQASLYEQYF.

The table lists this clonotype with many counts. The rearrangement uses TRBV12-3 or TRBV12-4 and TRBJ2-5; D tentatively fits TRBD1 or TRBD2 (6 bases each). The V end lost 1 base, the J end lost 5 bases, and 20 bases lay between the germline ends. The CDR3 is 17 amino acids. CDR3 protein: CASSLVLTGAPGETQYF. The CDR3 nucleotides read TGTGCCAGCAGTTTAGTACTCACGGGGGCGCCGGGGGAGACCCAGTACTTC.

There are many counts of this clonotype. V and J are TRBV4-3 and TRBJ1-1; the D is unclear. Germline loops: CDR1 LGHNA, CDR2 YSLEER. With 0 bases removed from V and 0 bases from J, the gap between germline ends came to 14 bases. The CDR3 covers 17 residues. The CDR3 here is CASSQDPPDPMNTEAFF. The CDR3 region has the DNA TGCGCCAGCAGCCAAGACCCGCCTGACCCAATGAACACTGAAGCTTTCTTT.

In its sample, this clonotype was seen many times. This chain's CDR3 is CASSSGGDPTEAFF. In nucleotides, the CDR3 is TGTGCCAGCAGCTCCGGGGGGGATCCCACTGAAGCTTTCTTT. The chain links TRBV5-6 to TRBJ1-1, with a tentative D call TRBD1 (5 bases). The germline CDR1 and CDR2 sequences are SGHDT and YYEEEE. V lost 3 bases and J 4 bases, leaving 13 bases between the germline ends. The CDR3 consists of 14 residues.